Presented here are 23 T cell receptor beta chains from one specimen sequenced in a study of T cell repertoires in cytomegalovirus infection. No antigens are known for them. TCRdb independently ran MiXCR on the reads; one entry per CDR3 protein. In the table there are a few hundred thousand distinct CDR3 sequences, around two fifths of which are singletons. The sample consisted of cultured PBMCs, taken from culture after CMV antigen stimulation. The receptors stem from a human donor in good health (CMV status not recorded). Some clones in this sample may be carry-over from other donors' samples.

A few counts support this clonotype. The chain is built from TRBV7-2 and TRBJ2-7, with D unresolved. The V end lost 4 bases, the J end lost 4 bases, and 17 bases lay between the germline ends. Germline values: CDR1 SGHTA, CDR2 FQGNSA. This CDR3 is 15 amino acids long. In DNA, the CDR3 is TGTGCCAGCAGCTCGACTCCCAATGGCTTATACGAGCAGTACTTC. It yields the protein CASSSTPNGLYEQYF.

This clonotype was seen more than once but under ten times. V is TRBV2 and J is TRBJ1-1; a possible D gene is TRBD1 (5 bases). V was trimmed by 2 bases and J by 0 bases, leaving 7 bases between them. Germline CDR1 and CDR2: SNHLY and FYNNEI. There are 14 residues in the CDR3. CDR3 sequence: CASSEQGMNTEAFF. CDR3 in DNA: TGTGCCAGCAGTGAACAGGGTATGAACACTGAAGCTTTCTTT.

This clonotype has only one observation. CDR3 coding DNA: TGTGCCACCAGTGACCCCGGGAAGACAGGGGGCTATGGCTACACCTTC. Protein sequence: CATSDPGKTGGYGYTF. The V and J genes are TRBV24-1 and TRBJ1-2; 9 bases are shared with TRBD1. Trimming took 4 bases from V and 4 from J; bases not matched to a gene: 9. CDR1 KGHDR and CDR2 SFDVKD come from the germline V gene. The CDR3 runs 16 residues.

This clonotype showed up just a few times. This chain joins TRBV7-2 and TRBJ2-7, with unresolved D. The CDR3 loop spans 12 amino acids. The V gene lost 5 bases and the J gene lost 4 bases, with 9 bases spanning the gap. The germline V gene encodes CDR1 SGHTA and CDR2 FQGNSA. Here the CDR3 DNA reads TGTGCCAGCAGCAAAATCGGTTACGAGCAGTACTTC. Its protein product is CASSKIGYEQYF.

The chain recombines TRBV27 with TRBJ2-5; D unclear. There are 15 residues in the CDR3. Looked up from germline, CDR1 is MNHEY and CDR2 is SMNVEV (reference sequence). Between the trimmed V and J ends, which lost 0 bases and 1 base, there was a span of 9 bases. The CDR3 region is CASSLSGRIQETQYF. Here the CDR3 DNA reads TGTGCCAGCAGTTTATCAGGACGCATCCAAGAGACCCAGTACTTC.

This rearrangement joins TRBV24-1 to TRBJ1-5; tentative D call: TRBD1 (5 bases). Germline CDR1 and CDR2: KGHDR and SFDVKD. Trimming stripped 1 base from V and 4 bases from J, with 16 bases between. The CDR3 is 17 amino acids. The CDR3 DNA is TGTGCCACCAGTGATTTTTGGGCAGGGAAGCCTAATCAGCCCCAGCATTTT. Amino acid sequence: CATSDFWAGKPNQPQHF.

This sequence joins TRBV19 and TRBJ1-4, with D perhaps TRBD1 (5 bases). The germline V gene has CDR1 LNHDA and CDR2 SQIVND (reference sequence). The CDR3 contains 14 residues. V lost 3 bases, J lost 6 bases, and 11 bases lay in between. The CDR3 DNA reads TGTGCCAGTAGTATGGAAAAGGGGCATGAAAAACTGTTTTTT. It codes for CASSMEKGHEKLFF.

The chain uses TRBV11-2 and TRBJ1-3; maybe TRBD1 (5 bases). Deletions cut 4 bases from V and 4 bases from J, with 14 bases between. This CDR3 has 15 residues. CDR1 and CDR2 (germline): SGHAT, FQNNGV. CDR3 in amino acids: CASSSLGARGNTIYF. In DNA form, the CDR3 reads TGTGCCAGCAGCTCTTTAGGGGCTAGAGGAAACACCATATATTTT.

V is TRBV28 and J is TRBJ2-7, with 7 bases lining up with TRBD2. CDR1 MDHEN and CDR2 SYDVKM come from the germline V gene. The J segment lost 1 base and the V segment lost 2 bases, leaving 11 bases of the junction unmatched. This CDR3 has 17 amino acids. The CDR3 coding sequence is TGTGCCAGCAGTTTAGACTGGCCGGGGAGGGGATCCTACGAGCAGTACTTC. Protein sequence: CASSLDWPGRGSYEQYF.

About this clonotype itself: Germline and junction disagree at one end, which may indicate a read error. The chain combines TRBV20-1 with TRBJ2-7; 7 nucleotides line up with TRBD1. The germline V gene encodes CDR1 DFQATT and CDR2 SNEGSKA (reference sequence). This CDR3 comprises 15 residues. CDR3 DNA: TGCAGTGCTAGAGATATGGGACAGCGAACCTACGCGCAGTACTTC. This gives the protein CSARDMGQRTYAQYF.

This clonotype was seen a handful of times. The J gene is TRBJ2-3, the V gene TRBV7-2, with 11 nucleotides matching TRBD2. The germline CDR1 and CDR2 sequences are SGHTA and FQGNSA. The V segment lost 3 bases and the J segment 5 bases; nucleotides outside the gene matches: 7. This CDR3 comprises 16 residues. The CDR3 loop is CASSFITLAGGDTQYF. CDR3 sequence (DNA): TGTGCCAGCAGCTTTATCACCCTAGCGGGGGGAGATACGCAGTATTTT.

This clonotype was observed a few times. The rearrangement joins TRBV12-3 or TRBV12-4 to TRBJ1-3; D unclear. Trimming took off 3 bases at V and 16 bases at J, with 19 bases between the two ends. The CDR3 sequence is 13 residues long. CDR3 sequence: CASSFGQFRPVYF. The CDR3 DNA is TGTGCCAGCAGTTTTGGTCAGTTTAGACCGGTCTATTTT.

The CDR3 is CASSLEGTYPGQGGPDPYEQYF. CDR3 nucleotides: TGTGCCAGCAGCTTAGAGGGGACGTATCCGGGACAGGGCGGACCTGACCCTTACGAGCAGTACTTC. The chain links TRBV7-6 to TRBJ2-7; 9 nucleotides agree with TRBD1. V lost 1 base, J lost 4 bases, and 26 bases stayed unmatched. The V gene's germline CDR1 is SGHVS and CDR2 FNYEAQ. The CDR3 loop spans 22 amino acids.

This sequence joins TRBV12-3 or TRBV12-4 and TRBJ2-5; D is unclear. Trimming cost V 2 bases and J 10 bases, with 14 bases left between them. This CDR3 contains 13 residues. CDR3 loop: CASSLLGSVDQYF. CDR3 bases: TGTGCCAGCAGTTTATTGGGGTCGGTCGACCAGTACTTC.

The chain combines TRBV2 with TRBJ2-3, with D possibly TRBD1 on 5 matching bases. The CDR3 has 14 amino acids. Germline V lookup: CDR1 SNHLY, CDR2 FYNNEI. V shed 6 bases and J shed 4 bases, with 14 bases lying between them. CDR3 loop: CASSKGMGADTQYF. CDR3 DNA: TGTGCCAGCAGCAAGGGGATGGGCGCAGATACGCAGTATTTT.

The chain has TRBV7-2 and TRBJ2-5; TRBD2 aligns across 7 bases. The CDR3 is made up of 16 amino acids. V gave up 2 bases and J gave up 5 bases; unmatched junction bases: 11. CDR1 SGHTA and CDR2 FQGNSA come from the germline V gene. The CDR3 reads CASSLFWGRVWETQYF. CDR3 sequence (DNA): TGTGCCAGCAGCTTATTTTGGGGGAGGGTCTGGGAGACCCAGTACTTC. The entire variable domain, with the rest obtained from reference TRBV7-2 and TRBJ2-5, is as follows: GAGVSQSPSNKVTEKGKDVELRCDPISGHTALYWYRQSLGQGLEFLIYFQGNSAPDKSGLPSDRFSAERTGGSVSTLTIQRTQQEDSAVYLCASSLFWGRVWETQYFGPGTRLLVL.

This sequence joins TRBV20-1 and TRBJ2-2, with D possibly being TRBD2 (6 bases). V shed 3 bases and J shed 4 bases, with 12 bases lying between them. CDR3 size: 14 residues. Germline lookup yields CDR1 DFQATT and CDR2 SNEGSKA (reference sequence). CDR3 sequence (DNA): TGCAGTGCTAGTTCTAGCGAGCTCACCGGGGAGCTGTTTTTT. Translated: CSASSSELTGELFF.

The chain is built from TRBV28 and TRBJ2-5; D not resolved. Trimming stripped 10 bases from V and 5 bases from J, with 20 bases between. In germline, CDR1 is MDHEN, CDR2 SYDVKM. The CDR3 contains 14 residues. CDR3 sequence reads: CATSSWTAPETQYF. The CDR3 DNA follows: TGTGCCACCTCATCCTGGACCGCCCCGGAGACCCAGTACTTC.

This clonotype was seen only a few times. The rearrangement links TRBV7-2 to TRBJ2-7; TRBD1 might be the D (6 bases). V was cut by 6 bases and J by 2 bases, with 17 bases left in between. There are 15 residues in the CDR3. Germline CDR1 reads SGHTA; CDR2 reads FQGNSA. The CDR3 here is CASREGGASPYEQYF. The CDR3 DNA follows: TGTGCCAGCAGGGAAGGGGGTGCTAGTCCCTACGAGCAGTACTTC.

V and J are TRBV14 and TRBJ1-4; D not certain. The CDR3 contains 15 residues. The germline V and J ends were trimmed by 2 bases and 7 bases, with 14 bases remaining between them. Germline CDR1 is SGHDN and CDR2 is FVKESK. CDR3 coding DNA: TGTGCCAGCAGCCAAACCCCCTCAAAGGGTGAAAAACTGTTTTTT. Protein sequence: CASSQTPSKGEKLFF. The full variable domain, in which reference TRBV14 and TRBJ1-4 provide the parts outside the CDR3, is EAGVTQFPSHSVIEKGQTVTLRCDPISGHDNLYWYRRVMGKEIKFLLHFVKESKQDESGMPNNRFLAERTGGTYSTLKVQPAELEDSGVYFCASSQTPSKGEKLFFGSGTQLSVL.

The sample holds one count of this clonotype. The rearrangement joins TRBV18 to TRBJ1-1; D not certain. Trimming left V 3 bases short and J 4 bases short, with 9 bases between. Germline-derived CDR1 and CDR2 are KGHSH and LQKENI. This CDR3 contains 13 residues. The CDR3 DNA sequence: TGTGCCAGCTCACCGGAGGGTACCACTGAAGCTTTCTTT. This translates into CASSPEGTTEAFF.

The chain employs TRBV7-4 and TRBJ2-1; no firm D call. The germline V gene has CDR1 SGHVT and CDR2 SQSDAQ. Trimming stripped 5 bases from V and 3 bases from J, with 11 bases between. The CDR3 sequence is 14 residues long. CDR3 sequence (DNA): TGTGCCAGCAGCCCCGACGGAGTCTACAATGAGCAGTTCTTC. Residues: CASSPDGVYNEQFF.

The chain combines TRBV5-4 with TRBJ2-1; D might be TRBD1 (5 bases). This CDR3 spans 16 amino acids. V lost 3 bases and J lost 0, with 13 bases in between. Germline V gene sequence: CDR1 SGHNT, CDR2 YYREEE (reference sequence). Here the CDR3 reads CASSSAKQGSYNEQFF. CDR3 in DNA: TGTGCCAGCAGCTCCGCCAAGCAGGGCTCCTACAATGAGCAGTTCTTC. Drawing the rest from reference TRBV5-4 and TRBJ2-1, the complete variable domain is ETGVTQSPTHLIKTRGQQVTLRCSSQSGHNTVSWYQQALGQGPQFIFQYYREEENGRGNFPPRFSGLQFPNYSSELNVNALELDDSALYLCASSSAKQGSYNEQFFGPGTRLTVL.